This TCR beta chain was identified in a study of CDR3 diversity in severe acne. Trimming left V 5 bases short and J 5 bases short, with 15 bases between. This CDR3 has 14 residues. Germline V gene sequence: CDR1 SGHVS, CDR2 FQNEAQ. A single record per CDR3 protein comes from TCRdb applying MiXCR to the PCR reads. The sample contains fewer than 100,000 distinct CDR3 sequences, roughly 51% of which appear only once. Sequencing input: blood. The receptor's source is a male donor in good health, without acne. This chain connects TRBV7-8 to TRBJ2-5, with a tentative D call TRBD1 (5 bases). For the CDR3, the DNA is TGTGCCAGCAGCCGTCCCAGGGCGAGGGAGACCCAGTACTTC. Encoded protein: CASSRPRARETQYF.